The 31 T cell receptor beta chains below were found in one sample sequenced in a study of cytomegalovirus exposure and HLA in healthy donors. Both 60 Vbeta primers and 13 Jbeta primers went into the PCR. Produced via immunoSEQ multiplex PCR; TCRdb's table is partial and in-frame only. Among roughly 200,000 clones listed, 70% to 80% were seen once. Sequenced: PBMCs. The receptors here all came from a male donor in good health and CMV-seronegative.

This clone was counted between two and nine times. The chain recombines TRBV4-3 with TRBJ1-3; 8 positions match TRBD1. The CDR3 extends over 19 amino acids. V shed 0 bases and J 0 bases; nucleotides not matched to a gene: 10. Germline-derived CDR1 and CDR2 are LGHNA and YSLEER. Here the CDR3 DNA reads TGCGCCAGCAGCCAAGATCTGGACAGGGAATTACCCTCTGGAAACACCATATATTTT. Translated, it gives CASSQDLDRELPSGNTIYF.

A word on this clone: At one of its ends the junction is not consistent with the germline gene, which may arise from a read error. The chain has TRBV4-2 and TRBJ1-2; tentatively, D is TRBD1 (5 bases). CDR3 length equals 17 residues. Germline loops: CDR1 LGHNA, CDR2 YNFKEQ. Here the CDR3 reads CVSSQDISSGLDYGYTF. DNA for the CDR3: TGTGTCAGCAGCCAAGATATTTCGTCAGGGCTCGACTATGGCTACACCTTC.

The CDR3 sequence is CASSSMGSGWTEAFF. The DNA for the CDR3 is TGTGCCAGCAGTTCCATGGGTTCAGGGTGGACTGAAGCTTTCTTT. This chain joins TRBV28 and TRBJ1-1, with D tentatively TRBD1 (5 bases). V was clipped by 4 bases and J by 5 bases, with 17 bases between them. The CDR3 sequence is 15 residues long. Looked up from germline, CDR1 is MDHEN and CDR2 is SYDVKM. Variable domain in full (rest from reference TRBV28 and TRBJ1-1): DVKVTQSSRYLVKRTGEKVFLECVQDMDHENMFWYRQDPGLGLRLIYFSYDVKMKEKGDIPEGYSVSREKKERFSLILESASTNQTSMYLCASSSMGSGWTEAFFGQGTRLTVV.

V gene TRBV6-1 combines with J gene TRBJ2-7; D gene uncertain. The CDR3 runs to 15 residues. Germline CDR1 is MNHNS and CDR2 is SASEGT. Between the trimmed V and J ends, which lost 1 base and 0 bases, there was a span of 10 bases. The CDR3 spells CASSEGAFGSYEQYF. In DNA form, the CDR3 reads TGTGCCAGCAGTGAAGGGGCTTTCGGCTCCTACGAGCAGTACTTC.

The J gene is TRBJ1-1, the V gene TRBV25-1; the D is unclear. Germline CDR1 is MGHDK and CDR2 is SYGVNS. The CDR3 runs 11 residues. V lost 2 bases and J 11 bases, leaving 9 bases between the germline ends. CDR3 residues: CASSESYWAFF. The CDR3 region has the DNA TGTGCCAGCAGTGAAAGCTATTGGGCTTTCTTT. Full variable domain (missing parts from reference TRBV25-1 and TRBJ1-1): EADIYQTPRYLVIGTGKKITLECSQTMGHDKMYWYQQDPGMELHLIHYSYGVNSTEKGDLSSESTVSRIRTEHFPLTLESARPSHTSQYLCASSESYWAFFGQGTRLTVV.

The V call is TRBV7-7, the J call TRBJ2-5; D uncertain. The CDR3 length is 14 residues. Trimming removed 1 base at V and 3 bases at J, with 9 bases between. Germline assignment: CDR1 SSHAT and CDR2 FNYEAQ (reference sequence). The CDR3 protein is CASSLGHREETQYF. CDR3 nucleotide sequence: TGTGCCAGCAGCTTAGGACATCGAGAAGAGACCCAGTACTTC.

This clone came up once. The V gene is TRBV30, the J gene TRBJ1-2; no reliable D call. The CDR3 sequence is 14 residues long. Trimming removed 0 bases at V and 2 bases at J, with 10 bases between. Germline V gene data show CDR1 as GTSNPN and CDR2 as SVGIG (reference sequence). CDR3 sequence: CAWSVGRLNYGYTF. DNA of the CDR3: TGTGCCTGGAGTGTGGGCCGCCTGAACTATGGCTACACCTTC.

This chain links TRBV30 with TRBJ2-7; 10 bases agree with TRBD1. In germline, CDR1 is GTSNPN, CDR2 SVGIG (reference sequence). The CDR3 length is 14 residues. V was pared by 8 bases and J by 4 bases, with 11 bases of the junction left unmatched. The CDR3 spells CARDQTGGNYEQYF. The CDR3 DNA reads TGTGCCCGAGACCAGACAGGGGGCAATTACGAGCAGTACTTC.

Only one count was recorded for this clone. The V and J genes are TRBV19 and TRBJ2-5, with 8 bases matching TRBD2. V gave up 8 bases and J gave up 9 bases; unmatched junction bases: 23. The CDR3 totals 17 residues. Germline V gene sequence: CDR1 LNHDA, CDR2 SQIVND (reference sequence). CDR3: CASLTRADGREERPQYF. CDR3 DNA sequence: TGTGCCAGTTTAACACGCGCGGACGGGAGGGAAGAGAGACCCCAGTACTTC.

About this clone: The junction departs from germline at one end; a sequencing error may be responsible. The chain is built from TRBV9 and TRBJ2-3; 11 nucleotides align to TRBD2. The CDR3 spans 14 residues. Germline CDR1 reads SGDLS; CDR2 reads YYNGEE. CDR3 in DNA: TGTGCCAGCGCTGAGACTAGCGGGACAGTTACGCAGTATTTT. This sequence encodes CASAETSGTVTQYF.

The gene calls are TRBV4-1 and TRBJ1-2; D call uncertain. The ends were cut back, 0 bases at V and 2 bases at J, with 10 bases in the middle. Germline CDR1 and CDR2: MGHRA and YSYEKL. The CDR3 sequence is 15 residues long. This CDR3 reads CASSQDNSRNYGYTF. CDR3 nucleotides: TGCGCCAGCAGCCAAGATAACAGTCGAAACTATGGCTACACCTTC.

This clone was recorded once. This sequence joins TRBV6-4 and TRBJ2-3, with D tentatively TRBD2 (5 bases). This CDR3 is built from 14 residues. Trimming shortened V by 3 bases and J by 4 bases, and 11 bases separated the two germline ends. Germline V gene sequence: CDR1 MRHNA, CDR2 SNTAGT. CDR3 protein: CASSESGGPDTQYF. The CDR3 DNA reads as TGTGCCAGCAGTGAGTCAGGAGGTCCAGATACGCAGTATTTT.

The rearrangement uses TRBV6-5 and TRBJ1-5; possible D gene TRBD1, 6 bases. From germline, CDR1 is MNHEY and CDR2 SVGAGI. Trimming shortened V by 3 bases and J by 4 bases, and 13 bases separated the two germline ends. The CDR3 contains 15 residues. CDR3 in DNA: TGTGCCAGCAGTTATTCTCACCAGGGGAATCAGCCCCAGCATTTT. This encodes CASSYSHQGNQPQHF.

The chain carries TRBV6-5 and TRBJ2-3; D call uncertain. V shed 0 bases and J shed 3 bases, with 4 bases lying between them. The CDR3 covers 13 residues. CDR1 MNHEY and CDR2 SVGAGI come from the germline V gene. CDR3 region: CASSYSATDTQYF. In nucleotides, the CDR3 is TGTGCCAGCAGTTACTCGGCTACAGATACGCAGTATTTT.

The chain uses TRBV4-1 and TRBJ1-1; 8 nucleotides match TRBD1. This CDR3 contains 17 residues. V dropped 4 bases and J dropped 1; count of bases not matched to a gene: 11. Germline assignment: CDR1 MGHRA and CDR2 YSYEKL. CDR3 sequence: CASSRSTQGARNTEAFF. CDR3 coding DNA: TGCGCCAGCAGCCGATCGACTCAGGGGGCGCGGAACACTGAAGCTTTCTTT.

This chain joins TRBV27 and TRBJ1-2, with a possible D match to TRBD1 (6 bases). CDR3 size: 17 residues. Deletions cut 8 bases from V and 4 bases from J, with 26 bases between. CDR1 MNHEY and CDR2 SMNVEV come from the germline V gene (reference sequence). CDR3 amino acids: CASSPEDRGLLGYGYTF. CDR3 nucleotide sequence: TGTGCCAGCTCCCCCGAGGACAGAGGACTCCTGGGCTATGGCTACACCTTC.

The rearrangement joins TRBV6-4 to TRBJ2-1; 7 bases agree with TRBD2. The germline CDR1 and CDR2 sequences are MRHNA and SNTAGT. This CDR3 contains 13 residues. J lost 9 bases, V lost 8 bases, and 10 bases had no gene match. Here the CDR3 reads CASSRAGEGEQFF. The DNA of the CDR3 is TGTGCCAGCTCTAGGGCGGGAGAGGGTGAGCAGTTCTTC.

This clone was counted a single time. This chain links TRBV30 with TRBJ2-1; TRBD2 matches at 7 bases. The junction had 9 bases not matched to a gene; V was cut back by 0 bases and J by 10 bases. In germline, CDR1 is GTSNPN, CDR2 SVGIG (reference sequence). This CDR3 comprises 14 residues. CDR3 in amino acids: CAWSVGTTGEEQFF. Here the CDR3 DNA reads TGTGCCTGGAGTGTAGGGACTACTGGGGAGGAGCAGTTCTTC.

This clone was observed a few times. Other DNA sequences in this specimen translate into the identical CDR3. The chain is built from TRBV9 and TRBJ2-3; 7 bases match TRBD1. V shed 0 bases and J 4 bases; nucleotides not matched to a gene: 5. The CDR3 is 15 residues long. CDR1 SGDLS and CDR2 YYNGEE come from the germline V gene. The CDR3 coding sequence is TGTGCCAGCAGCGTAGCTGGGACAGCCGCAGATACGCAGTATTTT. Protein sequence: CASSVAGTAADTQYF. Looking up the rest from reference TRBV9 and TRBJ2-3 gives the full variable domain: DSGVTQTPKHLITATGQRVTLRCSPRSGDLSVYWYQQSLDQGLQFLIQYYNGEERAKGNILERFSAQQFPDLHSELNLSSLELGDSALYFCASSVAGTAADTQYFGPGTRLTVL.

V and J are TRBV7-3 and TRBJ2-1; TRBD2 agrees at 8 bases. CDR1 and CDR2 from the germline V gene are SGHTA and FQGTGA. CDR3 length: 16 residues. Trimming took 5 bases from V and 3 from J; bases not matched to a gene: 9. CDR3 in amino acids: CASSRNGGRFYNEQFF. The CDR3 nucleotides are TGTGCCAGCAGCCGGAATGGCGGGAGGTTCTACAATGAGCAGTTCTTC.

The chain carries TRBV28 and TRBJ1-5; D gene ambiguous. This CDR3 has 13 residues. The germline gives CDR1 MDHEN, CDR2 SYDVKM. Trimming removed 4 bases from V and 2 bases from J, with 6 bases in between. The CDR3 bases are TGTGCCAGCAGTTGGCCTGGCAATCAGCCCCAGCATTTT. It encodes CASSWPGNQPQHF.

V is TRBV19 and J is TRBJ1-2, with no clear D. Germline V gene lookup returns CDR1 LNHDA and CDR2 SQIVND (reference sequence). CDR3 length equals 12 residues. V lost 1 base, J lost 7 bases, and 7 bases lay in between. The CDR3 DNA is TGTGCCAGTAGTATAGGCCGGGGTGGCTACACCTTC. This encodes CASSIGRGGYTF. Based on the CDR3 plus reference TRBV19 and TRBJ1-2, the full variable domain is DGGITQSPKYLFRKEGQNVTLSCEQNLNHDAMYWYRQDPGQGLRLIYYSQIVNDFQKGDIAEGYSVSREKKESFPLTVTSAQKNPTAFYLCASSIGRGGYTFGSGTRLTVV.

V and J are TRBV25-1 and TRBJ2-3, with D unresolved. Trimming took off 4 bases at V and 2 bases at J, with 13 bases between the two ends. The germline gives CDR1 MGHDK, CDR2 SYGVNS. The length of the CDR3 is 15 residues. The CDR3 coding sequence is TGTGCCAGCAGTGTATCGAGAACAGACACAGATACGCAGTATTTT. This sequence encodes CASSVSRTDTDTQYF.

The chain employs TRBV30 and TRBJ1-2, with 8 nucleotides matching TRBD1. The J segment lost 7 bases and the V segment lost 4 bases, leaving 5 bases of the junction unmatched. From germline, CDR1 is GTSNPN and CDR2 SVGIG (reference sequence). This CDR3 contains 12 residues. CDR3 protein: CAWIKDRGGYTF. The CDR3, as DNA: TGTGCCTGGATCAAAGACAGGGGTGGCTACACCTTC.

The chain carries TRBV7-3 and TRBJ2-5; D not resolved. The CDR3 runs 13 residues. Germline V gene sequence: CDR1 SGHTA, CDR2 FQGTGA. V dropped 0 bases and J dropped 7 bases, with 9 bases sitting between them. CDR3 amino acids: CASSLTPPGTQYF. The CDR3 coding sequence is TGTGCCAGCAGCTTAACTCCTCCAGGGACCCAGTACTTC.

This clone was recorded once. The rearrangement uses TRBV18 and TRBJ1-1, with a possible D match to TRBD1 (6 bases). Trimming shortened V by 6 bases and J by 1 base, and 15 bases separated the two germline ends. Germline values: CDR1 KGHSH, CDR2 LQKENI. The CDR3 spans 15 residues. Written as DNA, the CDR3 is TGTGCCAGCTCGCCCCAGGGGCGCCGGAACACTGAAGCTTTCTTT. Amino acid sequence: CASSPQGRRNTEAFF.

Worth noting for this clone: The same CDR3 also results from other DNA sequences found in this sample. Here the CDR3 reads CASSPLIGRGTGPNEQFF. For the CDR3, the DNA is TGTGCCAGCAGCCCGTTAATTGGTAGAGGGACAGGCCCCAATGAGCAGTTCTTC. This chain connects TRBV14 to TRBJ2-1; 8 bases are shared with TRBD1. The CDR3 loop spans 18 amino acids. Trimming at V came to 4 bases and at J to 6 bases, leaving 17 bases not matched to a gene. CDR1 and CDR2 (germline): SGHDN, FVKESK.

Only a few counts were recorded for this clone. The rearrangement joins TRBV7-3 to TRBJ2-3, with 10 bases identical to TRBD2. Germline V gene sequence: CDR1 SGHTA, CDR2 FQGTGA. V was pared by 5 bases and J by 4 bases, with 9 bases of the junction left unmatched. The CDR3 spans 16 residues. The chain's CDR3 is CASSGTSGTAADTQYF. In nucleotides, the CDR3 is TGTGCCAGCAGCGGAACTAGCGGGACGGCAGCAGATACGCAGTATTTT.

The chain links TRBV5-1 to TRBJ2-2, with 7 bases lining up with TRBD2. The CDR3 covers 17 residues. CDR1 and CDR2 from the germline V gene are SGHRS and YFSETQ. J was trimmed by 3 bases and V by 2 bases; bases with no gene match: 10. CDR3 region: CASSFFFRLADTGELFF. The CDR3 DNA is TGCGCCAGCAGCTTTTTTTTCAGGCTAGCGGACACCGGGGAGCTGTTTTTT. Together with reference TRBV5-1 and TRBJ2-2, the CDR3 gives the full variable domain: KAGVTQTPRYLIKTRGQQVTLSCSPISGHRSVSWYQQTPGQGLQFLFEYFSETQRNKGNFPGRFSGRQFSNSRSEMNVSTLELGDSALYLCASSFFFRLADTGELFFGEGSRLTVL.

This clone has only a few counts. The CDR3 reads CASSEGRFLGVRNSPLHF. CDR3 DNA: TGTGCCAGCAGTGAGGGAAGGTTCCTAGGGGTCCGGAATTCACCCCTCCACTTT. The chain uses TRBV2 and TRBJ1-6, with a weak D call TRBD1 (5 bases). Per germline, CDR1 SNHLY and CDR2 FYNNEI. Trimming shortened V by 3 bases and J by 7 bases, and 22 bases separated the two germline ends. The CDR3 loop spans 18 amino acids.

This sequence joins TRBV11-3 and TRBJ2-5; maybe TRBD2 (6 bases). The end of the DNA is better explained by TRBJ2-7, so the J call may be wrong. This CDR3 has 13 amino acids. Germline values: CDR1 SGHNT, CDR2 YENEEA. CDR3 coding DNA: TGTGCCAGCAGCTTAACGGGAGAGGGCGAGCAGTACTTC. Its translation: CASSLTGEGEQYF.